This is a list of T cell receptor beta chains from one sample in a study of T cell repertoires in cytomegalovirus infection. Which antigens these TCRs recognize remains unknown. A single record per CDR3 protein comes from TCRdb applying MiXCR to the reads. Of roughly 100,000 distinct CDR3 sequences listed, about 40% are singletons. The source material was CD8+ T cells from cultured PBMCs, sampled from culture after CMV antigen stimulation. The receptor set was obtained from a human donor in good health (CMV status not recorded). Some clones in this sample may be carry-over from other donors' samples. Each CDR3 is given with its conserved first and last residue. The D gene is left open where the match is weak. Size values are once, few and many counts, or a class for expanded clones, and some rows have none.

j_call: TRBJ1-2; clone_size: NA; v_call: TRBV2; d_call: NA; cdr3_aa: CANPTQGGRLTSPYGYTF; cdr3_nt: TGTGCCAACCCTACCCAAGGTGGACGCCTCACTTCTCCTTATGGCTACACCTTC
j_call: TRBJ2-1; clone_size: NA; v_call: TRBV27; d_call: NA; cdr3_aa: CASSLSRADEQFF; cdr3_nt: TGTGCCAGCAGTTTATCCAGGGCTGATGAGCAGTTCTTC
j_call: TRBJ2-1; clone_size: few; v_call: TRBV5-4; d_call: TRBD1; cdr3_aa: CASIHRDRGYNEQFF; cdr3_nt: TGTGCCAGCATCCACCGGGACAGGGGCTACAATGAGCAGTTCTTC
j_call: TRBJ2-1; clone_size: few; v_call: TRBV6-2/TRBV6-3; d_call: TRBD1; cdr3_aa: CASIGTGDRNEQFF; cdr3_nt: TGTGCCAGCATCGGGACAGGGGATAGGAATGAGCAGTTCTTC
j_call: TRBJ2-2; clone_size: NA; v_call: TRBV27; d_call: TRBD2; cdr3_aa: CASSSLSGGANTGELFF; cdr3_nt: TGTGCCAGCAGTTCCCTCTCGGGGGGGGCGAACACCGGGGAGCTGTTTTTT
j_call: TRBJ2-7; clone_size: few; v_call: TRBV11-2; d_call: NA; cdr3_aa: CASSALGARGSYEQYF; cdr3_nt: TGTGCCAGCAGCGCGTTAGGCGCCCGGGGGTCCTACGAGCAGTACTTC
j_call: TRBJ2-7; clone_size: NA; v_call: TRBV6-1; d_call: TRBD2; cdr3_aa: CASSEGPSGGTYEQYF; cdr3_nt: TGTGCCAGCAGTGAAGGACCTAGCGGGGGGACCTACGAGCAGTACTTC
j_call: TRBJ2-3; clone_size: NA; v_call: TRBV7-9; d_call: NA; cdr3_aa: CASRLRGIADTQYF; cdr3_nt: TGTGCCAGCAGATTACGGGGTATAGCTGATACGCAGTATTTT
j_call: TRBJ1-4; clone_size: few; v_call: TRBV2; d_call: TRBD1; cdr3_aa: CASRVQGADEKLFF; cdr3_nt: TGTGCCAGCAGGGTACAGGGGGCGGATGAAAAACTGTTTTTT
j_call: TRBJ2-2; clone_size: NA; v_call: TRBV7-3; d_call: NA; cdr3_aa: CASSLMDNTGELFF; cdr3_nt: TGTGCCAGCAGCTTAATGGACAACACCGGGGAGCTGTTTTTT
j_call: TRBJ1-1; clone_size: NA; v_call: TRBV7-9; d_call: NA; cdr3_aa: CASSPGASMNTEAFF; cdr3_nt: TGTGCCAGCAGCCCCGGTGCGTCGATGAACACTGAAGCTTTCTTT
j_call: TRBJ2-1; clone_size: NA; v_call: TRBV12-3/TRBV12-4; d_call: NA; cdr3_aa: CASRGDISTYNEQFF; cdr3_nt: TGTGCCAGCAGGGGGGACATATCAACCTACAATGAGCAGTTCTTC
j_call: TRBJ2-5; clone_size: NA; v_call: TRBV3-1; d_call: TRBD1; cdr3_aa: CASSSWDRGQETQYF; cdr3_nt: TGTGCCAGCAGCTCATGGGACAGGGGGCAAGAGACCCAGTACTTC
j_call: TRBJ2-1; clone_size: NA; v_call: TRBV27; d_call: NA; cdr3_aa: CASSYSRSYNEQFF; cdr3_nt: TGTGCCAGCAGTTACAGTCGCTCCTACAATGAGCAGTTCTTC
j_call: TRBJ2-5; clone_size: NA; v_call: TRBV27; d_call: NA; cdr3_aa: CASSLRTAQETQYF; cdr3_nt: TGTGCCAGCAGTTTAAGGACAGCCCAAGAGACCCAGTACTTC
j_call: TRBJ2-1; clone_size: few; v_call: TRBV11-2; d_call: TRBD2; cdr3_aa: CASSLIGASGDEQFF; cdr3_nt: TGTGCCAGCAGCTTAATTGGAGCTAGCGGGGATGAGCAGTTCTTC
j_call: TRBJ1-6; clone_size: few; v_call: TRBV7-6; d_call: NA; cdr3_aa: CASSLEPDSPLHF; cdr3_nt: TGTGCCAGCAGCTTAGAGCCGGATTCACCCCTCCACTTT
j_call: TRBJ2-1; clone_size: NA; v_call: TRBV24-1; d_call: NA; cdr3_aa: CATSESTAYNEQFF; cdr3_nt: TGTGCCACCAGTGAGTCGACAGCCTACAATGAGCAGTTCTTC
j_call: TRBJ2-7; clone_size: NA; v_call: TRBV12-3/TRBV12-4; d_call: NA; cdr3_aa: CASSFGGRQYF; cdr3_nt: TGTGCCAGCAGTTTCGGTGGGAGGCAGTACTTC
j_call: TRBJ2-1; clone_size: NA; v_call: TRBV7-9; d_call: TRBD2; cdr3_aa: CASSLIGLAGEQFF; cdr3_nt: TGTGCCAGCAGCTTAATTGGACTAGCGGGGGAGCAGTTCTTC
j_call: TRBJ2-1; clone_size: NA; v_call: TRBV13; d_call: TRBD2; cdr3_aa: CASSRHRGVTYNEQFF; cdr3_nt: TGTGCCAGCAGCCGACATCGGGGGGTAACTTACAATGAGCAGTTCTTC
j_call: TRBJ1-2; clone_size: many; v_call: TRBV4-1; d_call: NA; cdr3_aa: CASSPPIRENYGYTF; cdr3_nt: TGCGCCAGCAGCCCGCCGATAAGGGAGAACTATGGCTACACCTTC
j_call: TRBJ2-1; clone_size: NA; v_call: TRBV27; d_call: NA; cdr3_aa: CASSAHNEQFF; cdr3_nt: TGTGCCAGCAGTGCTCACAATGAGCAGTTCTTC
j_call: TRBJ2-7; clone_size: NA; v_call: TRBV2; d_call: NA; cdr3_aa: CASSTGGGFYEQYF; cdr3_nt: TGTGCCAGCAGTACAGGCGGGGGCTTCTACGAGCAGTACTTC
j_call: TRBJ2-7; clone_size: NA; v_call: TRBV27; d_call: TRBD1; cdr3_aa: CASSKGTGNFYEQYF; cdr3_nt: TGTGCCAGCAGTAAGGGGACAGGGAACTTTTACGAGCAGTACTTC
j_call: TRBJ2-7; clone_size: NA; v_call: TRBV4-1; d_call: NA; cdr3_aa: CASSQGHDPIYEQYF; cdr3_nt: TGCGCCAGCAGCCAAGGGCACGACCCGATCTACGAGCAGTACTTC
j_call: TRBJ2-3; clone_size: NA; v_call: TRBV4-1; d_call: TRBD2; cdr3_aa: CASSQLAGSTDTQYF; cdr3_nt: TGCGCCAGCAGCCAATTAGCGGGGAGCACAGATACGCAGTATTTT
j_call: TRBJ2-2; clone_size: many; v_call: TRBV19; d_call: NA; cdr3_aa: CASSPSQGMFF; cdr3_nt: TGTGCCAGTAGTCCTTCTCAGGGGATGTTTTTT
j_call: TRBJ1-1; clone_size: many; v_call: TRBV7-6; d_call: NA; cdr3_aa: CASSFGRNEAFF; cdr3_nt: TGTGCCAGCAGCTTTGGGCGGAATGAAGCTTTCTTT
j_call: TRBJ1-1; clone_size: NA; v_call: TRBV19; d_call: TRBD1; cdr3_aa: CASSSPGQGHTEAFF; cdr3_nt: TGTGCCAGTAGTAGCCCAGGACAGGGCCACACTGAAGCTTTCTTT
j_call: TRBJ2-7; clone_size: NA; v_call: TRBV11-2; d_call: NA; cdr3_aa: CASSGLNEQYF; cdr3_nt: TGTGCCAGCAGCGGCCTCAACGAGCAGTACTTC
j_call: TRBJ2-3; clone_size: NA; v_call: TRBV7-6; d_call: TRBD2; cdr3_aa: CASSLGVPSGTDTQYF; cdr3_nt: TGTGCCAGCAGCTTAGGCGTGCCTAGCGGTACAGATACGCAGTATTTT
j_call: TRBJ2-3; clone_size: many; v_call: TRBV27; d_call: NA; cdr3_aa: CASSSQGPDTQYF; cdr3_nt: TGTGCCAGCAGTTCGCAGGGCCCAGATACGCAGTATTTT
j_call: TRBJ1-1; clone_size: NA; v_call: TRBV7-6; d_call: NA; cdr3_aa: CASSPVSGGTEAFF; cdr3_nt: TGTGCCAGCAGCCCAGTGTCGGGGGGCACTGAAGCTTTCTTT
j_call: TRBJ2-2; clone_size: NA; v_call: TRBV2; d_call: TRBD2; cdr3_aa: CASSEGTRGGELFF; cdr3_nt: TGTGCCAGCAGTGAAGGGACTAGGGGCGGGGAGCTGTTTTTT
j_call: TRBJ1-4; clone_size: NA; v_call: TRBV7-6; d_call: NA; cdr3_aa: CASSLHPTNEKLFF; cdr3_nt: TGTGCCAGCAGCCTACACCCAACTAATGAAAAACTGTTTTTT
j_call: TRBJ1-5; clone_size: once; v_call: TRBV7-9; d_call: NA; cdr3_aa: CASSLGRGQSQPQHF; cdr3_nt: TGTGCCAGCAGCTTAGGTCGAGGACAGAGTCAGCCCCAGCATTTT
j_call: TRBJ1-5; clone_size: NA; v_call: TRBV27; d_call: NA; cdr3_aa: CASSVRGGYSNQPQHF; cdr3_nt: TGTGCCAGCAGCGTGCGCGGGGGCTATAGCAATCAGCCCCAGCATTTT
j_call: TRBJ1-2; clone_size: few; v_call: TRBV12-5; d_call: TRBD1; cdr3_aa: CASGLLADRDYGYTF; cdr3_nt: TGTGCTAGTGGTTTGCTCGCCGACAGGGACTATGGCTACACCTTC
j_call: TRBJ1-6; clone_size: few; v_call: TRBV7-5; d_call: NA; cdr3_aa: CISVPEAMEGTSYNSPLHF; cdr3_nt: NA
j_call: TRBJ2-1; clone_size: NA; v_call: TRBV7-6; d_call: TRBD1; cdr3_aa: CASSLGAGTGAYNEQFF; cdr3_nt: TGTGCCAGCAGCTTAGGTGCCGGGACAGGGGCTTACAATGAGCAGTTCTTC
j_call: TRBJ2-3; clone_size: NA; v_call: TRBV7-2; d_call: TRBD2; cdr3_aa: CASSLGLAGGTDTQYF; cdr3_nt: TGTGCCAGCAGCTTAGGACTAGCGGGGGGCACAGATACGCAGTATTTT
j_call: TRBJ2-7; clone_size: NA; v_call: TRBV19; d_call: TRBD2; cdr3_aa: CASSSEPGLAGGEQYF; cdr3_nt: TGTGCCAGTAGTTCCGAACCGGGACTAGCGGGGGGCGAGCAGTACTTC
j_call: TRBJ2-5; clone_size: few; v_call: TRBV12-5; d_call: TRBD1; cdr3_aa: CASEGHGKTGFYQETQYF; cdr3_nt: TGTGCTAGTGAAGGACATGGCAAGACAGGGTTTTACCAAGAGACCCAGTACTTC
j_call: TRBJ2-5; clone_size: NA; v_call: TRBV6-5; d_call: TRBD1; cdr3_aa: CASSSDRGYEETQYF; cdr3_nt: TGTGCCAGCAGTTCAGACAGGGGGTATGAGGAGACCCAGTACTTC
j_call: TRBJ2-7; clone_size: many; v_call: TRBV7-8; d_call: NA; cdr3_aa: CASSLPGVSSYEQYF; cdr3_nt: TGTGCCAGCAGCTTGCCAGGAGTGAGCTCCTACGAGCAGTACTTC
j_call: TRBJ1-1; clone_size: NA; v_call: TRBV11-3; d_call: NA; cdr3_aa: CASSLGEGNTEAFF; cdr3_nt: TGTGCCAGCAGCCTAGGGGAGGGGAACACTGAAGCTTTCTTT
j_call: TRBJ2-5; clone_size: NA; v_call: TRBV12-3/TRBV12-4; d_call: TRBD2; cdr3_aa: CASSPGLAGEDGVRETQYF; cdr3_nt: TGTGCCAGCAGTCCAGGACTAGCGGGGGAAGATGGTGTCCGAGAGACCCAGTACTTC